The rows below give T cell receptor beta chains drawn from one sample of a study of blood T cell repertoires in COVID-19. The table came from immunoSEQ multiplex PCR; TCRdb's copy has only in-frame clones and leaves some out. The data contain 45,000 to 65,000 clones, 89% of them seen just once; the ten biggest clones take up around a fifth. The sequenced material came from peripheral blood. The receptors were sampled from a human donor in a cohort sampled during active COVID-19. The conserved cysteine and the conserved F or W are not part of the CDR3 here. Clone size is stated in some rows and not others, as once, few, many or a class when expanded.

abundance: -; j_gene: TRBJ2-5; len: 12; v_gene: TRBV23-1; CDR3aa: ASSQSGQQETQY
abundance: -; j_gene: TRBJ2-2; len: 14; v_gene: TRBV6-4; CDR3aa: ASSDSGQGAVGELF
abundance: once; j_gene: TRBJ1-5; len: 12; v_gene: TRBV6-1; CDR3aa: ASSEMTGNQPQH
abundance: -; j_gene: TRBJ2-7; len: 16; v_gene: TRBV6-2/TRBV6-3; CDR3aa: ASSYPWTGPSGYYEQY
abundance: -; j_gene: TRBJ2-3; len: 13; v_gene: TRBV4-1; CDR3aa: ASSRGLAGADTQY
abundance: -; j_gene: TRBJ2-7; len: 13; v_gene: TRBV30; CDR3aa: AWSYDMGLSYEQY
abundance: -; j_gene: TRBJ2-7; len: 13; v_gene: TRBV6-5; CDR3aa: ASSYTSGGAGEQY
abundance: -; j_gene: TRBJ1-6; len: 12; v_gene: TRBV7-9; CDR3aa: ASSLDRGPTPLH
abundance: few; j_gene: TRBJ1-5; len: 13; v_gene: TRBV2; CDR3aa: ASSQALFNNQPQH
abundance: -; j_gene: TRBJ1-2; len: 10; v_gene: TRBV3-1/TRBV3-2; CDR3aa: ASSQRAGGYT
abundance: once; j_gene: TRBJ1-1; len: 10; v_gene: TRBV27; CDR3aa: ASSFTGTEAF
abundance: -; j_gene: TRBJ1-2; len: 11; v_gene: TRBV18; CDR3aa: ASSPDGQYGYT
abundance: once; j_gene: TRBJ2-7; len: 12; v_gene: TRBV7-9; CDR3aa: ASSLGRQGYEQY
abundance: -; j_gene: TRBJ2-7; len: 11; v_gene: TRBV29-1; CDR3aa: SAVGVRIHEQY
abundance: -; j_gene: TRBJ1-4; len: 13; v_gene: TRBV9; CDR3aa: ASSARGTTNEKLF
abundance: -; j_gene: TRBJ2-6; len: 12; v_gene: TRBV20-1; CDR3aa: SASSRVGANVLT
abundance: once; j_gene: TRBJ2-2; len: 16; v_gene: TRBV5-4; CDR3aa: ASSLGPGLGENTGELF
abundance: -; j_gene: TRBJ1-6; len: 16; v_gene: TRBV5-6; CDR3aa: ASGRQGGLFRLNSPLH
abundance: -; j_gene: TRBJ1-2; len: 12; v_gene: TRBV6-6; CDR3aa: ASSYSTGADGYT